Reported below is one T cell receptor beta chain. Its specificity is unknown. This record comes from a study of cytomegalovirus exposure and HLA in healthy donors. The study, taken as a whole, reports: Analysis performed later showed TCR beta chains linked to HLA being more clonally expanded than equally common others. In vitro testing confirmed three CMV-associated chains as specific for CMV antigens. Sequencing had likely introduced a cluster of highly shared sequence variants as an artifact. Researchers had no immune exposure information except CMV serostatus available.

PCR employed 60 Vbeta and 13 Jbeta primers. TCRdb's table, derived via immunoSEQ multiplex PCR, lists solely in-frame clones and lacks some. Its table lists some 39,000 clones. Material: PBMCs. The origin of this receptor is a man in his thirties or forties in good health and CMV-seronegative.

This CDR3 is CASSSPRGVNTEAFF. In DNA, the CDR3 is TGTGCCAGCAGTTCCCCTCGGGGGGTGAACACTGAAGCTTTCTTT. The rearrangement joins TRBV2 to TRBJ1-1; a possible D gene is TRBD1 (5 bases). There are 15 residues in the CDR3. CDR1 is SNHLY, CDR2 FYNNEI, per germline. V lost 5 bases and J 0 bases, leaving 13 bases between the germline ends.